The next 3 T cell receptor beta chains were all read from a single sample in a study of blood T cell repertoires in COVID-19. Some clones are missing from TCRdb's copy, which holds only in-frame ones; the method was immunoSEQ multiplex PCR. The sample lists 250,000 to 300,000 clones, 87% occurring once. Sequenced material: peripheral blood. These receptors were collected from a woman aged 35 to 49 who had recovered from COVID-19.

This clone was detected only once. The chain has TRBV29-1 and TRBJ2-3, with 8 nucleotides matching TRBD2. Germline assignment: CDR1 SQVTM and CDR2 ANQGSEA. After removal of 7 bases from V and 1 base from J, the junction contained 10 bases not matched to a gene. This CDR3 has 15 residues. The CDR3: CSEVRGGRGTDTQYF. CDR3 DNA: TGCAGCGAAGTACGCGGGGGGAGGGGCACAGATACGCAGTATTTT.

A single count supports this clone. V gene TRBV30 combines with J gene TRBJ2-7, with D possibly TRBD1 on 5 matching bases. The CDR3 totals 11 residues. CDR1 and CDR2 from the germline V gene are GTSNPN and SVGIG (reference sequence). The V end was cut by 2 bases, the J end by 6 bases, with 8 bases between. CDR3 sequence reads: CAWSIQGEQYF. The CDR3 DNA sequence: TGTGCCTGGAGTATCCAGGGCGAGCAGTACTTC.

The DNA of the CDR3 is TGCGCCAGCAGTGATATACAGGGGATTGAATACAATGAGCAGTTCTTC. Protein: CASSDIQGIEYNEQFF. The J gene is TRBJ2-1, the V gene TRBV10-1; 7 bases align to TRBD1. This CDR3 has 16 residues. V lost 3 bases to trimming and J lost 4 bases; unmatched junction nucleotides: 9. CDR1 WNHNN and CDR2 SYGVQD come from the germline V gene (reference sequence).